These T cell receptor beta chains were read from a single sample in a study of T cells in Graves' hyperthyroidism and ophthalmopathy. TCRdb ran MiXCR on the multiplex PCR reads and lists one entry per CDR3 protein. Of over 350,000 distinct CDR3 sequences in the sample, about 18% were seen once. Source material: blood. These receptors all stem from a man aged 18-30 years with Graves' ophthalmopathy. Each CDR3 is given with its conserved first and last residue.

j_call,v_call,cdr3_aa
TRBJ1-6,TRBV20-1,CSASQFSSYNSPLHF
TRBJ2-7,TRBV12-3/TRBV12-4,CASSLARKYEQYF
TRBJ1-5,TRBV9,CASSVAGDGNQPQHF
TRBJ2-7,TRBV20-1,CSARDAAGGSDEQYF
TRBJ1-1,TRBV28,CASSSPGGGLAEAFF
TRBJ1-5,TRBV28,CASAPGERKSQPQHF
TRBJ2-7,TRBV5-1,CASSLVRQGGPIYEQYF
TRBJ1-2,TRBV4-2,CASRAVGAYRYGYTF
TRBJ1-1,TRBV20-1,CSALQGGDTEAFF
TRBJ2-3,TRBV6-4,CASGESGGATDTQYF
TRBJ2-6,TRBV28,CASSFVTVSGANVLTF
TRBJ2-3,TRBV9,CASSSTLDRAGTDTQYF
TRBJ2-5,TRBV6-1,CASGPTSGGSGTQYF
TRBJ2-5,TRBV5-5,CASSLLGTHDLEAQYF
TRBJ1-2,TRBV19,CATHPGTQKTYGYTF
TRBJ1-1,TRBV5-1,CASSMGQQRDTEAFF
TRBJ1-2,TRBV3-1,CASSQDKGSAGYTF
TRBJ1-1,TRBV4-1,CASSQVGTEAFF
TRBJ2-5,TRBV6-1,CASSEAGREETQYF
TRBJ2-4,TRBV27,CASSLTPAEGFYIQYF
TRBJ2-5,TRBV7-8,CASSPATWVWDQETQYF
TRBJ2-2,TRBV5-1,CASSAPRIGGELFF
TRBJ1-4,TRBV14,CASSLALTNEKLFF
TRBJ2-7,TRBV2,CASRGTLGSYEQYF